Sequencing of this T cell receptor beta chain was carried out in a study of glioma-infiltrating T cells. The iRepertoire nested amplicon-rescue multiplex PCR amplified TCR alpha and beta CDR3s from RNA. TCRdb reprocessed the multiplex PCR reads via MiXCR and lists one record per CDR3 protein. The data hold 300,000 to 450,000 distinct CDR3 sequences, with roughly two fifths observed a single time. This clonotype appeared a few times. The junction had 6 bases not matched to a gene; V was cut back by 5 bases and J by 1 base. Looked up from germline, CDR1 is PRHDT and CDR2 is FYEKMQ (reference sequence). The CDR3 spans 16 residues.

The clonotype comes from a human donor with low-grade glioma or glioblastoma, undergoing nonglioma brain surgery, or in good health (not recorded which). The V gene is TRBV13, the J gene TRBJ2-7; 12 nucleotides agree with TRBD2. The specimen was glioma tissue, nonneoplastic brain tissue, or PBMCs (not recorded which). The CDR3 coding sequence is TGTGCCAGCAGCAACCGACTAGCGGGAGTTTCCTACGAGCAGTACTTC. This gives the protein CASSNRLAGVSYEQYF.